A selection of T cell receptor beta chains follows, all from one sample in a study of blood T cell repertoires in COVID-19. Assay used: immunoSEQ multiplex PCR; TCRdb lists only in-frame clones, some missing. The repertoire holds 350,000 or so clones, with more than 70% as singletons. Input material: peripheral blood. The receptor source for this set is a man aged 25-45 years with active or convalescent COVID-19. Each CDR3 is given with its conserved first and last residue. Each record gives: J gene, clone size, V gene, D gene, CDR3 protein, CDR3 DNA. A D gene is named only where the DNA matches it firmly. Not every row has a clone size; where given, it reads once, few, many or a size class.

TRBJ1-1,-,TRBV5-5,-,CASSLAPPGSSNTEAFF,TGTGCCAGCAGCTTGGCCCCGCCGGGATCATCGAACACTGAAGCTTTCTTT
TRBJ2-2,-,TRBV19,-,CASSQGLTGELFF,TGTGCCAGTAGTCAGGGGCTGACCGGGGAGCTGTTTTTT
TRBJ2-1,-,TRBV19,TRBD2,CASSIIAGGLINGYNEQFF,TGTGCCAGTAGTATTATAGCGGGGGGGCTGATCAACGGCTACAATGAGCAGTTCTTC
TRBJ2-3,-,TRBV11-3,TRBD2,CASSFGLAGGQKYF,TGTGCCAGCAGCTTTGGACTAGCGGGGGGCCAGAAGTATTTT
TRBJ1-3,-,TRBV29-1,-,CSVEDGSSGNTIYF,TGCAGCGTTGAAGACGGGAGCTCTGGAAACACCATATATTTT
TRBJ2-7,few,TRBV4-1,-,CASSQVTESLPMEQYF,TGCGCCAGCAGCCAAGTTACGGAGTCCCTTCCTATGGAGCAGTACTTC
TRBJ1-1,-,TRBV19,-,CASTFTGYTEAFF,TGTGCCAGTACCTTTACAGGTTACACTGAAGCTTTCTTT
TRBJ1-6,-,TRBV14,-,CASSAWGGDSDNSPLHF,TGTGCCAGCAGCGCTTGGGGGGGGGACTCCGATAATTCACCCCTCCACTTT
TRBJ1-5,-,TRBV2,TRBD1,CASSEARGRGSQPQHF,TGTGCCAGCAGTGAAGCGCGAGGCAGGGGGTCTCAGCCCCAGCATTTT
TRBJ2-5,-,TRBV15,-,CATSRGGTRQGGQYF,TGTGCCACCAGCAGAGGAGGGACTCGCCAGGGGGGCCAGTACTTC
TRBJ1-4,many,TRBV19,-,CASTHRGGANEKLFF,TGTGCCAGTACCCATCGGGGAGGTGCTAATGAAAAACTGTTTTTT
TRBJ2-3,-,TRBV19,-,CASSSQTGSDTQYF,TGTGCCAGTAGTTCTCAGACTGGCTCAGATACGCAGTATTTT
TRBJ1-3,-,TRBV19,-,CASTEWYGNTIYF,TGTGCCAGTACTGAGTGGTACGGAAACACCATATATTTT
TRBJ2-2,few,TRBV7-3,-,CASSLISAGELFF,TGTGCCAGCAGCCTCATTTCAGCCGGGGAGCTGTTTTTT